Listed here is a single TCR beta chain. Its target is unknown. The method was immunoSEQ multiplex PCR; TCRdb's version includes in-frame clones alone and lacks a portion of them. The table records tens of thousands of clones, around 81% of them present only once. The CDR3 is made up of 15 amino acids. Germline V CDR1 and CDR2: SEHNR, FQNEAQ (reference sequence). The V and J ends lost 2 bases and 0 bases respectively, with 9 bases between them. This sample is part of a study of OX40 agonist ivuxolimab in advanced cancers. Study at large: Clinicians treated patients with ivuxolimab, an agonistic anti-OX40 (CD134) antibody. Study-wide points: CD4+ and CD8+ blood T cells expanded clonally by week 6 at 0.1 to 3.0 mg/kg.

The receptor comes from an adult with an advanced solid tumor such as melanoma, head and neck, liver or kidney cancer. The rearrangement links TRBV7-9 to TRBJ2-3, with D uncertain. Sequencing used CD4+ or CD8+ T cells sorted from blood, obtained in a trial of the OX40 agonist ivuxolimab. CDR3 bases: TGTGCCAGCAGCTTATCTAGTACTAGCACAGATACGCAGTATTTT. Protein sequence: CASSLSSTSTDTQYF.